One and the same sample provided the 31 T cell receptor beta chains below, sequenced in a study of cytomegalovirus exposure and HLA in healthy donors. A multiplex PCR was run with 60 Vbeta primers and 13 Jbeta primers. Assay: immunoSEQ multiplex PCR; the TCRdb copy retains only in-frame clones and omits some. The table lists 150,000 to 250,000 clones, over 65% of them singletons. The sequencing input was PBMCs. Every receptor here comes from a boy between 2 and 10 years old in good health and CMV-seronegative.

The gene calls are TRBV4-3 and TRBJ1-6, with 7 bases matching TRBD1. After removal of 1 base from V and 10 bases from J, the junction contained 10 bases not matched to a gene. The CDR3 consists of 16 residues. Germline V gene sequence: CDR1 LGHNA, CDR2 YSLEER. The CDR3 sequence is CASSQAGQPRESPLHF. CDR3 bases: TGCGCCAGCAGCCAAGCGGGACAGCCCAGGGAGTCACCCCTCCACTTT.

The chain couples TRBV5-1 to TRBJ1-1; tentative D call: TRBD1 (5 bases). This CDR3 is built from 15 residues. CDR1 is SGHRS and CDR2 is YFSETQ in the germline V gene. The V end was cut by 4 bases, the J end by 4 bases, with 17 bases between. The CDR3 nucleotides are TGCGCCAGCAGCCCAATAGGGGAATGGAGCACTGAAGCTTTCTTT. As protein: CASSPIGEWSTEAFF.

J is TRBJ2-7 and V is TRBV7-9; 8 nucleotides align to TRBD2. The CDR3 runs to 15 residues. Germline trimming cut 1 base from V and 3 bases from J; bases unmatched to any gene: 5. Looked up from germline, CDR1 is SEHNR and CDR2 is FQNEAQ (reference sequence). The CDR3 bases are TGTGCCAGCAGCTTAGACGCCGGGAGGGGCTACGAGCAGTACTTC. Translation gives CASSLDAGRGYEQYF.

This clone has only one observation. The genes are TRBV9 and TRBJ1-3, with TRBD1 as a possible D gene (6 bases). The CDR3 contains 16 residues. Trimming left V 2 bases short and J 4 bases short, with 16 bases between. The V gene's germline CDR1 is SGDLS and CDR2 YYNGEE. The CDR3 sequence is CASSVGPKGGGNTIYF. The CDR3 bases are TGTGCCAGCAGCGTGGGTCCCAAAGGGGGAGGAAACACCATATATTTT.

The chain links TRBV9 to TRBJ2-7, with 8 bases identical to TRBD1. In germline, CDR1 is SGDLS, CDR2 YYNGEE. Germline trimming cut 3 bases from V and 5 bases from J; bases unmatched to any gene: 7. The CDR3 is made up of 14 amino acids. CDR3 amino acids: CASSADRAGNEQYF. Written as DNA, the CDR3 is TGTGCCAGCAGCGCGGACAGGGCTGGGAACGAGCAGTACTTC.

The genes are TRBV21-1 and TRBJ1-1; whether TRBD1, the table's D call, matches the DNA was not checked. TRBV21-1 has pseudogene status. The CDR3 runs 15 residues. CDR3 loop: CASSKGRTTGTEAFF. CDR3 nucleotides: TGTGCCAGCAGCAAGGGCCGGACGACAGGGACTGAAGCTTTCTTT.

This sequence joins TRBV5-4 and TRBJ1-6, with 11 bases fitting TRBD1. V gave up 3 bases and J gave up 10 bases; unmatched junction bases: 12. CDR1 is SGHNT and CDR2 is YYREEE in the germline V gene (reference sequence). CDR3 size: 17 residues. The CDR3 spells CASSSGQGAFVGSPLHF. DNA for the CDR3: TGTGCCAGCAGCTCCGGACAGGGGGCTTTCGTCGGATCACCCCTCCACTTT. Looking up the rest from reference TRBV5-4 and TRBJ1-6 gives the full variable domain: ETGVTQSPTHLIKTRGQQVTLRCSSQSGHNTVSWYQQALGQGPQFIFQYYREEENGRGNFPPRFSGLQFPNYSSELNVNALELDDSALYLCASSSGQGAFVGSPLHFGNGTRLTVT.

This clone was seen just once. The genes are TRBV15 and TRBJ1-5; D gene uncertain. The CDR3 extends over 14 amino acids. CDR1 is LNHNV, CDR2 YYDKDF, per germline (reference sequence). V lost 5 bases to trimming and J lost 2 bases, with 10 bases between them. Here the CDR3 reads CATSSGLGNQPQHF. The CDR3, as DNA: TGTGCCACCAGCTCCGGTCTTGGCAATCAGCCCCAGCATTTT.

The rearrangement joins TRBV9 to TRBJ1-4; no reliable D call. Germline CDR1 is SGDLS and CDR2 is YYNGEE. This CDR3 contains 18 residues. Trimming left V 0 bases short and J 4 bases short, with 19 bases between. The CDR3 nucleotides read TGTGCCAGCAGCGTAGGGGATGCGAGGGTTGCGAGTAATGAAAAACTGTTTTTT. Protein product: CASSVGDARVASNEKLFF.

Written as DNA, the CDR3 is TGTGCTAGTGGTCTATCAGGGACTAGCGGGGCCTACAATGAGCAGTTCTTC. It encodes CASGLSGTSGAYNEQFF. This sequence joins TRBV12-5 and TRBJ2-1; TRBD2 aligns across 13 bases. The ends lost 5 bases at V and 2 bases at J; junction bases unmatched: 6. The germline V gene encodes CDR1 LGHNT and CDR2 FRNRAP. This CDR3 is 17 amino acids long.

The chain joins TRBV5-1 to TRBJ2-1; 10 bases match TRBD1. The germline gives CDR1 SGHRS, CDR2 YFSETQ. V shed 4 bases and J 3 bases; nucleotides not matched to a gene: 7. The CDR3 has 16 amino acids. CDR3 coding DNA: TGCGCCAGCAGCGGACAGGGGGACCCTATCTACAATGAGCAGTTCTTC. Translation gives CASSGQGDPIYNEQFF.

This chain joins TRBV6-5 and TRBJ2-5, with 7 bases matching TRBD1. With V trimmed by 6 bases and J by 4 bases, 11 bases remained unmatched. Germline V gives CDR1 MNHEY, CDR2 SVGAGI. This CDR3 is 15 amino acids long. The CDR3 sequence: CASSRDSAVLETQYF. CDR3 sequence (DNA): TGTGCCAGCAGCCGGGACAGCGCAGTCCTAGAGACCCAGTACTTC.

This chain uses TRBV13 with TRBJ1-2; D remains unclear. Germline V lookup: CDR1 PRHDT, CDR2 FYEKMQ (reference sequence). The CDR3 runs to 13 residues. Trimming removed 0 bases from V and 8 bases from J, with 10 bases in between. This CDR3 reads CASSLGVAGGYTF. The CDR3, as DNA: TGTGCCAGCAGCTTAGGGGTGGCGGGAGGCTACACCTTC.

The CDR3 region is CAISPLPLTDTQYF. Written as DNA, the CDR3 is TGTGCCATCAGCCCTCTTCCTCTCACAGATACGCAGTATTTT. V usage is TRBV10-3 and J usage is TRBJ2-3; D gene uncertain. V was cut by 6 bases and J by 2 bases, with 12 bases left in between. In germline, CDR1 is ENHRY, CDR2 SYGVKD. The CDR3 is made up of 14 amino acids.

CDR3 DNA: TGTGCCAGCAGCCAAGATTACTGGCGGGGGGCGACAGCTGGCACAGATACGCAGTATTTT. Translated, it gives CASSQDYWRGATAGTDTQYF. The rearrangement joins TRBV4-2 to TRBJ2-3, with 8 bases matching TRBD2. Germline V gene data show CDR1 as LGHNA and CDR2 as YNFKEQ. The CDR3 runs to 20 residues. V gave up 0 bases and J gave up 1 base; unmatched junction bases: 15.

This chain connects TRBV19 to TRBJ1-1; 8 bases are shared with TRBD1. The CDR3 covers 14 residues. The J segment lost 6 bases and the V segment lost 3 bases, leaving 6 bases of the junction unmatched. Germline V lookup: CDR1 LNHDA, CDR2 SQIVND (reference sequence). CDR3: CASSMVSGGPEAFF. The CDR3 nucleotides are TGTGCCAGTAGTATGGTTTCAGGGGGCCCTGAAGCTTTCTTT.

The chain couples TRBV4-2 to TRBJ1-5; no reliable D call. Trimming took off 0 bases at V and 1 base at J, with 22 bases between the two ends. The CDR3 spans 20 residues. Germline V gene sequence: CDR1 LGHNA, CDR2 YNFKEQ. The CDR3 loop is CASSQDPAADPSFSNQPQHF. DNA for the CDR3: TGTGCCAGCAGCCAAGATCCGGCAGCGGACCCATCTTTCAGCAATCAGCCCCAGCATTTT.

The V call is TRBV7-2, the J call TRBJ2-7; D might be TRBD2 (6 bases). The germline CDR1 and CDR2 sequences are SGHTA and FQGNSA. CDR3 size: 13 residues. V was shortened by 5 bases and J by 3 bases, with 11 bases between the two germline ends. CDR3 region: CASSQDGGYEQYF. CDR3 in DNA: TGTGCCAGCAGCCAAGACGGGGGCTACGAGCAGTACTTC.

The J gene is TRBJ2-1, the V gene TRBV19; D possibly corresponds to TRBD1 (5 bases). The V gene's germline CDR1 is LNHDA and CDR2 SQIVND (reference sequence). V lost 3 bases, J lost 2 bases, and 8 bases lay in between. The CDR3 consists of 14 residues. The CDR3 loop is CASSMWGTYNEQFF. DNA for the CDR3: TGTGCCAGTAGTATGTGGGGCACCTACAATGAGCAGTTCTTC.

This chain links TRBV7-2 with TRBJ2-7, with 12 nucleotides matching TRBD2. J was trimmed by 5 bases and V by 2 bases; bases with no gene match: 7. CDR3 size: 16 residues. The germline V gene encodes CDR1 SGHTA and CDR2 FQGNSA. CDR3 sequence: CASSLSLAGGRNEQYF. The CDR3 DNA reads as TGTGCCAGCAGCTTATCTCTAGCGGGGGGGAGAAACGAGCAGTACTTC.

The V and J genes are TRBV5-1 and TRBJ2-5, with a weak D call TRBD1 (5 bases). The CDR3 covers 12 residues. The germline gives CDR1 SGHRS, CDR2 YFSETQ. V was pared by 4 bases and J by 5 bases, with 9 bases between. Here the CDR3 reads CASSPAGETQYF. In DNA form, the CDR3 reads TGCGCCAGCAGCCCGGCAGGGGAGACCCAGTACTTC.

The chain combines TRBV19 with TRBJ1-1; 7 nucleotides align to TRBD1. This CDR3 spans 14 amino acids. With V trimmed by 6 bases and J by 4 bases, 8 bases remained unmatched. Germline V gene sequence: CDR1 LNHDA, CDR2 SQIVND (reference sequence). DNA of the CDR3: TGTGCCAGTAGACCACAGGGGATGAGCACTGAAGCTTTCTTT. Translation gives CASRPQGMSTEAFF.

Comment on this clone: This sample includes further DNA sequences coding for the same CDR3. The chain recombines TRBV6-1 with TRBJ2-5, with D perhaps matching TRBD1 (6 bases). The CDR3 contains 13 residues. Trimming left V 6 bases short and J 4 bases short, with 12 bases between. The germline CDR1 and CDR2 sequences are MNHNS and SASEGT. CDR3 sequence reads: CASSEQGRETQYF. The CDR3 DNA reads TGTGCCAGCAGCGAACAGGGTCGAGAGACCCAGTACTTC.

A single count supports this clone. The gene calls are TRBV6-6 and TRBJ1-2, with D tentatively TRBD1 (5 bases). With 2 bases removed from V and 6 bases from J, the gap between germline ends came to 13 bases. CDR1 and CDR2 from the germline V gene are MNHNY and SVGAGI (reference sequence). CDR3 length: 14 amino acids. The CDR3 DNA reads as TGTGCCAGCAGTTACCTAGACAGAGACCATGGCTACACCTTC. Translating it yields CASSYLDRDHGYTF.

V gene TRBV7-3 combines with J gene TRBJ2-3; D not certain. The germline V and J ends were trimmed by 5 bases and 2 bases, with 14 bases remaining between them. The CDR3 is made up of 15 amino acids. The germline V gene has CDR1 SGHTA and CDR2 FQGTGA. The CDR3 nucleotides read TGTGCCAGCAGCCCCCTGGGCTTATACACAGATACGCAGTATTTT. Its translation: CASSPLGLYTDTQYF.

The V call is TRBV5-1, the J call TRBJ2-2, with 10 bases identical to TRBD2. Trimming removed 2 bases from V and 2 bases from J; junction bases left unmatched: 3. The V gene's germline CDR1 is SGHRS and CDR2 YFSETQ. The CDR3 is 16 residues long. The CDR3 loop is CASSFLAGVNTGELFF. CDR3 in DNA: TGCGCCAGCAGCTTCCTAGCGGGGGTAAACACCGGGGAGCTGTTTTTT. The variable domain in full, completed from reference TRBV5-1 and TRBJ2-2, reads KAGVTQTPRYLIKTRGQQVTLSCSPISGHRSVSWYQQTPGQGLQFLFEYFSETQRNKGNFPGRFSGRQFSNSRSEMNVSTLELGDSALYLCASSFLAGVNTGELFFGEGSRLTVL.

This rearrangement joins TRBV4-1 to TRBJ2-7, with D perhaps matching TRBD2 (6 bases). This CDR3 is 13 amino acids long. Germline lookup yields CDR1 MGHRA and CDR2 YSYEKL. The V and J ends lost 4 bases and 5 bases respectively, with 12 bases between them. This chain's CDR3 is CASSLVGGDEQYF. The CDR3 DNA sequence: TGCGCCAGCAGCCTCGTGGGGGGAGACGAGCAGTACTTC.

The rearrangement uses TRBV4-1 and TRBJ2-7, with D possibly matching TRBD1 (5 bases). The germline V gene encodes CDR1 MGHRA and CDR2 YSYEKL. V dropped 0 bases and J dropped 1 base, with 13 bases sitting between them. The CDR3 totals 16 residues. CDR3 DNA sequence: TGCGCCAGCAGCCAAGAGGGTCCAGGGCCGTCCTACGAGCAGTACTTC. Encoded protein: CASSQEGPGPSYEQYF.

This rearrangement joins TRBV30 to TRBJ1-1; 7 bases line up with TRBD1. V was clipped by 5 bases and J by 5 bases; unmatched bases: 5. The CDR3 sequence is 12 residues long. Germline assignment: CDR1 GTSNPN and CDR2 SVGIG (reference sequence). The CDR3 loop reads CAWVTGRTEAFF. CDR3 DNA sequence: TGTGCCTGGGTGACAGGGCGGACTGAAGCTTTCTTT.

This clone was seen only a few times. This chain connects TRBV5-4 to TRBJ2-1; a weak D match, TRBD1 (6 bases). CDR1 SGHNT and CDR2 YYREEE come from the germline V gene (reference sequence). V was pared by 0 bases and J by 12 bases, with 7 bases between. This CDR3 spans 11 amino acids. The CDR3 nucleotides are TGTGCCAGCAGCTTGGGAGGGGGGCAGTTCTTC. Its protein product is CASSLGGGQFF.

This chain uses TRBV4-1 with TRBJ2-1; TRBD2 matches at 8 bases. After removal of 0 bases from V and 6 bases from J, the junction contained 7 bases not matched to a gene. Germline V gene lookup returns CDR1 MGHRA and CDR2 YSYEKL. This CDR3 region has 16 residues. CDR3 bases: TGCGCCAGCAGCCAAGAGAGGGGCGGGGGGACCAATGAGCAGTTCTTC. Its translation: CASSQERGGGTNEQFF.